These 8 T cell receptor beta chains originate from one sample sequenced in a study of shared clonotypes between healthy human individuals. The protocol was immunoSEQ multiplex PCR, while the TCRdb copy is restricted to in-frame clones and leaves out a portion. The sample includes over a million clones, 75% to 80% seen only once; the top ten take 0.5% to 0.65%. The sample was memory CD4+ T cells from PBMCs. Documented subset: CD45RA-negative fraction. These receptors originate from a young man in good health. Some clones in this sample may be carry-over from other donors' samples.

This chain connects TRBV18 to TRBJ2-4; 7 positions match TRBD2. J gave up 8 bases and V 2 bases, and 6 bases lay outside the gene matches. The CDR3 contains 14 residues. CDR1 and CDR2 (germline): KGHSH, LQKENI. CDR3 nucleotides: TGTGCCAGCTCACCAGTGGGAGGGCAAGACATTCAGTACTTC. It is translated as CASSPVGGQDIQYF. The full variable domain, rest sourced from reference TRBV18 and TRBJ2-4, is NAGVMQNPRHLVRRRGQEARLRCSPMKGHSHVYWYRQLPEEGLKFMVYLQKENIIDESGMPKERFSAEFPKEGPSILRIQQVVRGDSAAYFCASSPVGGQDIQYFGAGTRLSVL.

This chain uses TRBV6-5 with TRBJ2-2; possible D gene TRBD1, 6 bases. V was trimmed by 5 bases and J by 10 bases, leaving 14 bases between them. The CDR3 is 13 residues long. Germline values: CDR1 MNHEY, CDR2 SVGAGI. The CDR3 nucleotides read TGTGCCAGCAGTGTCGGACAGCCTTTGGAGCTGTTTTTT. Translating it yields CASSVGQPLELFF.

The chain couples TRBV29-1 to TRBJ1-2; no clear D. The V gene lost 8 bases and the J gene lost 2 bases, with 9 bases spanning the gap. The CDR3 length is 11 residues. Per the germline V gene, CDR1 is SQVTM and CDR2 is ANQGSEA. The CDR3 region is CSLGPNYGYTF. The CDR3 DNA reads as TGCAGCCTAGGCCCCAACTATGGCTACACCTTC. Complete variable domain (other parts from reference TRBV29-1 and TRBJ1-2): SAVISQKPSRDICQRGTSLTIQCQVDSQVTMMFWYRQQPGQSLTLIATANQGSEATYESGFVIDKFPISRPNLTFSTLTVSNMSPEDSSIYLCSLGPNYGYTFGSGTRLTVV.

The chain is built from TRBV7-3 and TRBJ1-2, with D perhaps TRBD1 (5 bases). Germline assignment: CDR1 SGHTA and CDR2 FQGTGA. The CDR3 contains 15 residues. Trimming pared 2 bases from V and 8 bases from J, leaving 18 bases between. The CDR3 reads CASSLLAQDESGYTF. The CDR3 region has the DNA TGTGCCAGCAGCTTACTCGCACAGGACGAATCGGGCTACACCTTC.

The genes are TRBV29-1 and TRBJ2-7; D remains ambiguous. This CDR3 comprises 13 residues. Germline CDR1 and CDR2: SQVTM and ANQGSEA. Trimming pared 6 bases from V and 6 bases from J, leaving 18 bases between. In DNA form, the CDR3 reads TGCAGCGTCGCGGAGACGGCATGGGTCGAGCAGTACTTC. It codes for CSVAETAWVEQYF.

The gene calls are TRBV6-5 and TRBJ2-7, with TRBD2 as a possible D gene (6 bases). Per germline, CDR1 MNHEY and CDR2 SVGAGI. Trimming took 4 bases from V and 2 from J, leaving 15 bases between them. The CDR3 length is 15 residues. In nucleotides, the CDR3 is TGTGCCAGCAGTTCCCTCCCGCGGGGCGCCTACGAGCAGTACTTC. Translated, it gives CASSSLPRGAYEQYF.

The chain employs TRBV28 and TRBJ2-3; D is ambiguous. The germline V gene has CDR1 MDHEN and CDR2 SYDVKM. The V end was cut by 8 bases, the J end by 2 bases, with 8 bases between. This CDR3 is built from 12 residues. This CDR3 is CASGVITDTQYF. DNA of the CDR3: TGTGCCAGCGGAGTAATCACAGATACGCAGTATTTT.

The chain recombines TRBV25-1 with TRBJ1-5, with 7 bases lining up with TRBD1. Germline values: CDR1 MGHDK, CDR2 SYGVNS. The junction had 15 bases not matched to a gene; V was cut back by 7 bases and J by 0 bases. The CDR3 covers 18 residues. The CDR3, as DNA: TGTGCCAGCACCCGACCCCGGGACAGTGCGTATAGCAATCAGCCCCAGCATTTT. Encoded protein: CASTRPRDSAYSNQPQHF.